This is a list of T cell receptor beta chains from one sample in a study of T cell repertoires in cytomegalovirus infection. Antigen specificity for these receptors is unknown. TCRdb itself ran the reads through MiXCR, one entry per CDR3 protein. The data show some 480,000 distinct CDR3 sequences, 30% to 35% seen once. The specimen was cultured PBMCs, collected from culture after CMV antigen stimulation. The source is a human donor in good health (CMV status not recorded). Some clones in this sample may be carry-over from other donors' samples. CDR3s include the opening cysteine and the closing phenylalanine or tryptophan. Fields, in order: CDR3 protein, CDR3 DNA, clone size, J gene, D gene, V gene. A D gene is named only where the DNA matches it firmly. Clone size is not always given. Where it is, it says once, few, many or a class for expanded clones.

CDR3: CASSVGEGQGDEKLFF
DNA: TGTGCCAGCAGCGTAGGGGAGGGACAGGGCGATGAAAAACTGTTTTTT
size: few
J: TRBJ1-4
D: TRBD1
V: TRBV9

CDR3: CASTNGDIQNTEAFF
DNA: TGTGCCAGCACCAACGGGGACATCCAGAACACTGAAGCTTTCTTT
size: few
J: TRBJ1-1
D: NA
V: TRBV6-1

CDR3: CASSLTTVYNEQFF
DNA: TGTGCCAGCAGTTTAACCACTGTTTACAATGAGCAGTTCTTC
size: many
J: TRBJ2-1
D: NA
V: TRBV12-3/TRBV12-4

CDR3: CAFGGTASPLHF
DNA: TGTGCCTTTGGAGGGACCGCTTCACCCCTCCACTTT
size: NA
J: TRBJ1-6
D: NA
V: TRBV7-4

CDR3: CASYTSGHGYEQYF
DNA: TGTGCCAGCTACACCTCGGGACACGGCTACGAGCAGTACTTC
size: NA
J: TRBJ2-7
D: NA
V: TRBV28

CDR3: CAREPSEASGRAANTGELFF
DNA: TGTGCCAGAGAACCGTCGGAGGCTAGCGGGAGGGCCGCGAACACCGGGGAGCTGTTTTTT
size: few
J: TRBJ2-2
D: TRBD2
V: TRBV7-4

CDR3: CSAVLGVTTYEQYF
DNA: TGCAGTGCTGTCCTAGGGGTTACTACCTACGAGCAGTACTTC
size: NA
J: TRBJ2-7
D: NA
V: TRBV20-1

CDR3: CASSHLGDRDSETQYF
DNA: TGTGCCAGCAGCCATTTAGGGGACAGGGATAGCGAGACCCAGTACTTC
size: NA
J: TRBJ2-5
D: TRBD1
V: TRBV3-1

CDR3: CASSSTGSDSPLHF
DNA: TGTGCCAGCTCTTCGACAGGGTCTGATTCACCCCTCCACTTT
size: NA
J: TRBJ1-6
D: TRBD1
V: TRBV27

CDR3: CASSFVTHEQFF
DNA: TGTGCCAGCAGCTTCGTGACCCATGAGCAGTTCTTC
size: many
J: TRBJ2-1
D: NA
V: TRBV7-2

CDR3: CASSQDPGGSYF
DNA: TGTGCCAGCAGCCAAGACCCAGGGGGCTCTTATTTT
size: NA
J: TRBJ1-1
D: TRBD1
V: TRBV3-1

CDR3: CASSLELAGTGELFF
DNA: TGTGCCAGCAGCTTAGAGCTAGCGGGCACCGGGGAGCTGTTTTTT
size: many
J: TRBJ2-2
D: TRBD2
V: TRBV11-3

CDR3: CASSDPTGGGGEKLFF
DNA: TGTGCCAGCAGCGATCCTACGGGGGGAGGCGGTGAAAAACTGTTTTTT
size: many
J: TRBJ1-4
D: NA
V: TRBV7-2

CDR3: CASSLRRGGREQYF
DNA: TGTGCCAGCAGCTTACGGCGGGGAGGGCGCGAGCAGTACTTC
size: NA
J: TRBJ2-7
D: TRBD2
V: TRBV7-8

CDR3: CASLTSGESQTEAFF
DNA: TGCGCCAGCCTAACCTCCGGGGAATCCCAAACTGAAGCTTTCTTT
size: NA
J: TRBJ1-1
D: NA
V: TRBV23-1

CDR3: CASSQAGVGNTIYF
DNA: TGCGCCAGCAGCCAAGCAGGGGTCGGAAACACCATATATTTT
size: few
J: TRBJ1-3
D: NA
V: TRBV4-3

CDR3: CASSLDPLAGAKTQYF
DNA: TGTGCCAGCAGCTTAGACCCCCTAGCGGGAGCGAAGACCCAGTACTTC
size: NA
J: TRBJ2-5
D: TRBD2
V: TRBV7-2

CDR3: CASSLDGGRQETQYF
DNA: TGTGCCAGCAGCTTGGACGGAGGAAGGCAAGAGACCCAGTACTTC
size: NA
J: TRBJ2-5
D: NA
V: TRBV5-4

CDR3: CASSALAGVSNEQFF
DNA: TGTGCCAGCAGCGCACTAGCGGGAGTTAGCAATGAGCAGTTCTTC
size: NA
J: TRBJ2-1
D: TRBD2
V: TRBV11-2

CDR3: CASSHGTGFYNEQFF
DNA: TGTGCCAGCAGTCACGGGACAGGGTTTTACAATGAGCAGTTCTTC
size: few
J: TRBJ2-1
D: TRBD1
V: TRBV12-3/TRBV12-4

CDR3: CSARGQGNEKLFF
DNA: TGCAGTGCTAGGGGACAGGGGAACGAAAAACTGTTTTTT
size: few
J: TRBJ1-4
D: TRBD1
V: TRBV20-1

CDR3: CASSQDSTTGELFF
DNA: TGCGCCAGCAGCCAAGATTCGACCACCGGGGAGCTGTTTTTT
size: few
J: TRBJ2-2
D: NA
V: TRBV4-3

CDR3: CSATPQGKRTEAFF
DNA: TGCAGCGCTACCCCACAGGGAAAGAGAACTGAAGCTTTCTTT
size: few
J: TRBJ1-1
D: NA
V: TRBV29-1

CDR3: CASSWAAGDNYGYTF
DNA: TGTGCCAGCAGTTGGGCCGCTGGAGATAATTATGGCTACACCTTC
size: few
J: TRBJ1-2
D: NA
V: TRBV27

CDR3: CASSLSEVNNSPLHF
DNA: TGTGCCAGCAGTTTATCAGAGGTTAATAATTCACCCCTCCACTTT
size: NA
J: TRBJ1-6
D: NA
V: TRBV27

CDR3: CASSLTRDEQFF
DNA: TGTGCCAGCAGCTTAACTAGGGATGAGCAGTTCTTC
size: NA
J: TRBJ2-1
D: NA
V: TRBV7-2

CDR3: CASSLEARGHPYNEQFF
DNA: TGTGCCAGCAGCTTAGAGGCTCGGGGGCACCCTTACAATGAGCAGTTCTTC
size: few
J: TRBJ2-1
D: NA
V: TRBV7-8

CDR3: CASVTAGGVNTGELFF
DNA: TGTGCCAGTGTAACGGCGGGAGGGGTTAACACCGGGGAGCTGTTTTTT
size: NA
J: TRBJ2-2
D: TRBD2
V: TRBV19

CDR3: CASSLAGTIANVLTF
DNA: TGTGCCAGCAGTCTCGCCGGGACGATCGCCAACGTCCTGACTTTC
size: NA
J: TRBJ2-6
D: NA
V: TRBV6-5

CDR3: CASSWGGLGQPQHF
DNA: TGTGCCAGCAGTTGGGGGGGGCTTGGTCAGCCCCAGCATTTT
size: NA
J: TRBJ1-5
D: NA
V: TRBV27

CDR3: CASTLDGDFNEKLFF
DNA: TGTGCCAGCACCTTAGACGGGGATTTTAATGAAAAACTGTTTTTT
size: NA
J: TRBJ1-4
D: NA
V: TRBV7-9

CDR3: CASSTSTRDPGAALHF
DNA: TGTGCCAGCAGCACCTCTACTAGGGACCCTGGGGCGGCCCTCCACTTT
size: NA
J: TRBJ1-6
D: NA
V: TRBV25-1

CDR3: CASRGLVRQETQYF
DNA: TGTGCCAGCAGGGGACTAGTGCGCCAAGAGACCCAGTACTTC
size: few
J: TRBJ2-5
D: TRBD2
V: TRBV12-3/TRBV12-4

CDR3: CASSLALFFSGREDTQYF
DNA: TGTGCCAGCAGCTTAGCCCTCTTCTTTAGCGGGAGAGAGGATACGCAGTATTTT
size: NA
J: TRBJ2-3
D: TRBD2
V: TRBV11-3

CDR3: CASRRIGQETQYF
DNA: TGTGCCAGCAGACGTATCGGCCAAGAGACCCAGTACTTC
size: NA
J: TRBJ2-5
D: NA
V: TRBV6-2/TRBV6-3

CDR3: CASSQGAAGSSSYEQYF
DNA: TGCGCCAGCAGCCAAGGAGCGGCAGGGAGCAGCTCCTACGAGCAGTACTTC
size: NA
J: TRBJ2-7
D: NA
V: TRBV4-3

CDR3: CASSLPTGGASGGYTF
DNA: TGTGCCAGCAGCTTACCCACAGGGGGCGCTTCGGGCGGCTACACCTTC
size: NA
J: TRBJ1-2
D: TRBD1
V: TRBV7-4

CDR3: CASTKQGAAAQPQHF
DNA: TGTGCCAGCACCAAACAGGGGGCCGCAGCTCAGCCCCAGCATTTT
size: NA
J: TRBJ1-5
D: TRBD1
V: TRBV9

CDR3: CASSPPGRSSYNEQFF
DNA: TGTGCCAGCAGTCCCCCTGGACGGAGCTCCTACAATGAGCAGTTCTTC
size: NA
J: TRBJ2-1
D: NA
V: TRBV6-2/TRBV6-3

CDR3: CASSPRDSGSYEQYF
DNA: TGTGCCAGCAGCCCCCGGGATAGCGGATCCTACGAGCAGTACTTC
size: NA
J: TRBJ2-7
D: NA
V: TRBV13

CDR3: CASSLVSGTGIYEQYF
DNA: TGTGCCAGCAGCTTAGTATCCGGGACAGGGATTTACGAGCAGTACTTC
size: few
J: TRBJ2-7
D: TRBD1
V: TRBV7-6

CDR3: CASSLVTSLNTGELFF
DNA: TGTGCCAGCAGCTTAGTAACCTCCTTAAACACCGGGGAGCTGTTTTTT
size: few
J: TRBJ2-2
D: NA
V: TRBV7-2

CDR3: CASSLEADPTNYGYTF
DNA: TGTGCCAGCAGCTTGGAGGCTGATCCCACTAACTATGGCTACACCTTC
size: NA
J: TRBJ1-2
D: NA
V: TRBV5-5

CDR3: CASSRQGDQPQHF
DNA: TGTGCCAGCAGCCGACAGGGGGATCAGCCCCAGCATTTT
size: many
J: TRBJ1-5
D: TRBD1
V: TRBV7-2

CDR3: CSAQTGLAVYTF
DNA: TGCAGTGCCCAAACCGGTCTCGCTGTCTACACCTTC
size: NA
J: TRBJ1-2
D: NA
V: TRBV20-1

CDR3: CASSFLQQGEAFF
DNA: TGTGCCAGCAGCTTTCTCCAACAGGGTGAAGCTTTCTTT
size: NA
J: TRBJ1-1
D: NA
V: TRBV7-4

CDR3: CASSLVGAGGSETQYF
DNA: TGTGCCAGCAGCTTGGTTGGGGCGGGAGGATCTGAGACCCAGTACTTC
size: NA
J: TRBJ2-5
D: TRBD2
V: TRBV7-2

CDR3: CASSSGTATNEKLFF
DNA: TGTGCCAGCAGCTCGGGGACAGCAACTAATGAAAAACTGTTTTTT
size: few
J: TRBJ1-4
D: TRBD1
V: TRBV7-6

CDR3: CASSDSRGLSYNEQFF
DNA: TGTGCCAGCAGTGATTCAAGAGGCCTCTCCTACAATGAGCAGTTCTTC
size: NA
J: TRBJ2-1
D: NA
V: TRBV25-1

CDR3: CASSLQYRGQPQHF
DNA: TGTGCCAGCAGTTTACAATACAGGGGACAGCCCCAGCATTTT
size: NA
J: TRBJ1-5
D: TRBD1
V: TRBV28

CDR3: CASSPGLAQLGKNIQYF
DNA: TGTGCCAGCAGCCCGGGACTAGCTCAACTTGGCAAAAACATTCAGTACTTC
size: few
J: TRBJ2-4
D: TRBD2
V: TRBV7-2

CDR3: CSVEHDSNEKLFF
DNA: TGCAGCGTTGAACATGACAGTAATGAAAAACTGTTTTTT
size: NA
J: TRBJ1-4
D: NA
V: TRBV29-1

CDR3: CASSYRDTKGIQYF
DNA: TGTGCCAGCAGTTACCGGGACACAAAAGGGATTCAGTACTTC
size: once
J: TRBJ2-4
D: NA
V: TRBV7-6

CDR3: CASSRLSDGYTF
DNA: TGTGCCAGCAGTCGGTTGAGCGATGGCTACACCTTC
size: NA
J: TRBJ1-2
D: NA
V: TRBV2